What follows are 27 T cell receptor beta chains derived from one specimen sequenced in a study of CD8 T cells in ankylosing spondylitis (dated by TCRdb to about 2017). The paper as a whole reports these results and caveats: Blood from ankylosing spondylitis patients appeared to be characterized by a TCR beta motif made up of about 8 highly homologous amino acid variants.

Their antigens remain unidentified. Library preparation used 5' RACE. Instrument used: Illumina HiSeq 2500. TCRdb took the public reads, trimmed them with fastp at Q25, ran MiXCR for clone calling and kept in-frame beta chains. CDR3 protein duplicates are merged, each entry listing the most common genes and DNA. This sample is represented by under 450,000 distinct CDR3 sequences; 15% to 20% of them were singletons. The ten largest account for 0.85% to 1.3% of the sample. Sequenced sample: blood, either unsorted or a sorted T cell fraction (not recorded which). All receptors come from a male donor with ankylosing spondylitis.

The sample holds a few counts of this clonotype. J is TRBJ2-4 and V is TRBV7-2, with TRBD2 as a possible D gene (6 bases). The V end was cut by 2 bases, the J end by 8 bases, with 16 bases between. CDR1 and CDR2 from the germline V gene are SGHTA and FQGNSA. The length of the CDR3 is 15 residues. DNA for the CDR3: TGTGCCAGCAGCTTAACGGGAGCCCATTTGGACATTCAGTACTTC. Translation: CASSLTGAHLDIQYF.

This clonotype was observed many times. The chain has TRBV4-3 and TRBJ2-3, with unresolved D. The CDR3 contains 14 residues. From germline, CDR1 is LGHNA and CDR2 YSLEER. The V gene lost 2 bases and the J gene lost 0 bases, with 6 bases spanning the gap. The CDR3 coding sequence is TGCGCCAGCAGCCAAAAGGACAGCACAGATACGCAGTATTTT. It specifies CASSQKDSTDTQYF.

The chain carries TRBV2 and TRBJ2-1, with TRBD1 as a possible D gene (6 bases). V lost 6 bases and J 6 bases, leaving 12 bases between the germline ends. This CDR3 region has 13 residues. Germline CDR1 is SNHLY and CDR2 is FYNNEI. The DNA of the CDR3 is TGTGCCAGCAGCACAGGGCTCGGCAATGAGCAGTTCTTC. This encodes CASSTGLGNEQFF.

The rearrangement joins TRBV20-1 to TRBJ2-2; D may be TRBD2 (6 bases). With 5 bases removed from V and 4 bases from J, the gap between germline ends came to 14 bases. CDR3 length: 14 amino acids. Germline CDR1 DFQATT, CDR2 SNEGSKA (reference sequence). The DNA for the CDR3 is TGCAGTGCTCCACGGGGAGGTTCCACCGGGGAGCTGTTTTTT. Protein product: CSAPRGGSTGELFF.

This clonotype was counted many times. This chain links TRBV20-1 with TRBJ2-1; 11 nucleotides agree with TRBD2. Germline trimming cut 0 bases from V and 9 bases from J; bases unmatched to any gene: 4. This CDR3 has 14 residues. Per the germline V gene, CDR1 is DFQATT and CDR2 is SNEGSKA (reference sequence). CDR3 nucleotides: TGCAGTGCTAGAGAGGCTAGCGGGGGGATTGAGCAGTTCTTC. It yields the protein CSAREASGGIEQFF.

The V and J genes are TRBV12-3 or TRBV12-4 and TRBJ1-5, with 8 bases identical to TRBD1. The CDR3 totals 18 residues. V lost 3 bases, J lost 2 bases, and 12 bases stayed unmatched. The CDR3 sequence is CASSFRWQGAGGNQPQHF. The CDR3, as DNA: TGTGCCAGCAGTTTTAGGTGGCAGGGGGCCGGAGGCAATCAGCCCCAGCATTTT.

The rearrangement joins TRBV3-1 to TRBJ1-2, with 7 nucleotides matching TRBD1. Trimming at V came to 0 bases and at J to 4 bases, leaving 5 bases not matched to a gene. CDR3 length: 15 amino acids. Germline CDR1 LGHDT, CDR2 YNNKEL (reference sequence). For the CDR3, the DNA is TGTGCCAGCAGCCAAGATAAGGGGGCTTCCTATGGCTACACCTTC. It codes for CASSQDKGASYGYTF.

This rearrangement joins TRBV10-3 to TRBJ1-2; a weak D match, TRBD1 (6 bases). Germline V CDR1 and CDR2: ENHRY, SYGVKD. The CDR3 runs 12 residues. The ends were cut back, 4 bases at V and 8 bases at J, with 11 bases in the middle. The CDR3 bases are TGTGCCATCAGTGGGACCCAGGGGGGCTACACCTTC. It codes for CAISGTQGGYTF.

Only a few counts were recorded for this clonotype. The chain employs TRBV5-6 and TRBJ1-1; maybe TRBD1 (6 bases). The germline V gene has CDR1 SGHDT and CDR2 YYEEEE. The germline V and J ends were trimmed by 4 bases and 1 base, with 17 bases remaining between them. There are 16 residues in the CDR3. The CDR3 coding sequence is TGTGCCAGCAGCCTAATAACGGGACACAGGAACACTGAAGCTTTCTTT. It specifies CASSLITGHRNTEAFF.

For this clonotype: A read error may be the cause here, since a much bigger clone is one base away. The V and J genes are TRBV12-3 or TRBV12-4 and TRBJ1-5, with 9 positions matching TRBD1. This CDR3 has 18 amino acids. Here the CDR3 DNA reads TGTACCAGCAGCTACGGGACAGGGAAAGTGGGCGGCAATCAGCCCCAGCATTTT. Translating gives CTSSYGTGKVGGNQPQHF.

The gene calls are TRBV6-1 and TRBJ1-5; D unresolved. Trimming stripped 3 bases from V and 1 base from J, with 7 bases between. Germline CDR1 and CDR2: MNHNS and SASEGT. This CDR3 is built from 14 residues. Here the CDR3 DNA reads TGTGCCAGCAGTGAGGGAAGGAGCAATCAGCCCCAGCATTTT. Encoded protein: CASSEGRSNQPQHF.

This clonotype was observed at least ten times. J is TRBJ2-1 and V is TRBV5-1; 10 nucleotides agree with TRBD2. The CDR3 spans 16 residues. The V and J ends lost 1 base and 4 bases, in that order; junction bases with no gene match: 5. The germline gives CDR1 SGHRS, CDR2 YFSETQ. CDR3 nucleotides: TGCGCCAGCAGCTTGTTACTAGCGGGGCTATACAATGAGCAGTTCTTC. It encodes CASSLLLAGLYNEQFF.

The chain joins TRBV20-1 to TRBJ2-1, with D possibly matching TRBD1 (6 bases). Germline V CDR1 and CDR2: DFQATT, SNEGSKA (reference sequence). Trimming shortened V by 3 bases and J by 15 bases, and 21 bases separated the two germline ends. The CDR3 runs to 13 residues. The CDR3 DNA reads TGCAGTGCTAGTCCAGGGGTGGGGATCTCTCGGTTCTTC. Translation: CSASPGVGISRFF.

The table lists this clonotype with many counts. The chain combines TRBV29-1 with TRBJ2-7; D is possibly TRBD1 (7 bases). V lost 6 bases to trimming and J lost 3 bases, with 18 bases between them. This CDR3 region has 14 residues. The germline gives CDR1 SQVTM, CDR2 ANQGSEA. The CDR3 nucleotides read TGCAGCGTAGGGGCGGGACAGCAGAACTACGAGCAGTACTTC. Translating gives CSVGAGQQNYEQYF.

V is TRBV24-1 and J is TRBJ2-3, with D hard to call. CDR1 and CDR2 (germline): KGHDR, SFDVKD. Trimming removed 0 bases at V and 1 base at J, with 10 bases between. CDR3 length equals 16 residues. CDR3 DNA sequence: TGTGCCACCAGTGATTTGATGGGCGGAGGCACAGATACGCAGTATTTT. It is translated as CATSDLMGGGTDTQYF.

In its sample, this clonotype was seen many times. The chain links TRBV20-1 to TRBJ1-3; D is undetermined. V was pared by 3 bases and J by 0 bases, with 6 bases between. CDR3 length: 13 residues. The V gene's germline CDR1 is DFQATT and CDR2 SNEGSKA (reference sequence). The chain's CDR3 is CSASYSSGNTIYF. CDR3 sequence (DNA): TGCAGTGCTAGCTACAGCTCTGGAAACACCATATATTTT.

The chain uses TRBV5-1 and TRBJ2-7, with 10 bases fitting TRBD2. V was pared by 8 bases and J by 0 bases, with 5 bases of the junction left unmatched. Germline CDR1 is SGHRS and CDR2 is YFSETQ. The CDR3 spans 14 residues. The chain's CDR3 is CASATSGDSYEQYF. The CDR3 region has the DNA TGCGCCAGTGCTACTAGCGGGGACTCCTACGAGCAGTACTTC.

This sequence joins TRBV10-3 and TRBJ2-7; 13 positions agree with TRBD2. CDR3 length: 14 amino acids. Germline values: CDR1 ENHRY, CDR2 SYGVKD. The V and J ends lost 6 bases and 5 bases, in that order; junction bases with no gene match: 4. CDR3 region: CAIREGLAGNEQYF. In nucleotides, the CDR3 is TGTGCCATCAGAGAGGGACTAGCGGGAAACGAGCAGTACTTC.

The chain carries TRBV6-2 or TRBV6-3 and TRBJ1-2; 10 positions match TRBD1. Trimming removed 5 bases from V and 4 bases from J; junction bases left unmatched: 7. Germline V gives CDR1 MNHEY, CDR2 SVGEGT. There are 15 residues in the CDR3. The CDR3 reads CASSTTGGRIYGYTF. The CDR3 bases are TGTGCCAGCAGTACGACAGGGGGCAGGATCTATGGCTACACCTTC.

The sample holds a few counts of this clonotype. The gene calls are TRBV6-5 and TRBJ2-3; 8 bases are a match to TRBD2. Germline V gene lookup returns CDR1 MNHEY and CDR2 SVGAGI. The trim removed 2 bases at V and 5 bases at J, leaving 6 bases unmatched. The CDR3 has 15 residues. CDR3 sequence reads: CASSYASGSGDTQYF. The DNA of the CDR3 is TGTGCCAGCAGTTACGCAAGCGGGAGTGGAGATACGCAGTATTTT.

Of note for this clonotype: A much bigger clone sits one base away, suggesting this may be a read error. The CDR3 carries no conserved terminal phenylalanine or tryptophan, so it likely arises from a read error. The chain is built from TRBV18 and TRBJ1-2; 11 bases match TRBD1. Germline V gene sequence: CDR1 KGHSH, CDR2 LQKENI. V lost 6 bases, J lost 3 bases, and 6 bases stayed unmatched. This CDR3 has 15 residues. For the CDR3, the DNA is TGTGCCAGCTCCAGGACAGGGGGCATTGACTATGGCTACACCCTC. This sequence encodes CASSRTGGIDYGYTL.

The chain recombines TRBV7-9 with TRBJ2-7; 8 bases match TRBD2. V lost 4 bases and J lost 3; bases outside the gene matches: 5. The CDR3 is 14 amino acids. Germline-derived CDR1 and CDR2 are SEHNR and FQNEAQ (reference sequence). In DNA, the CDR3 is TGTGCCAGCAGCTCCTCACTAGCGGTCTACGAGCAGTACTTC. Translating it yields CASSSSLAVYEQYF. Combining the CDR3 with reference TRBV7-9 and TRBJ2-7 gives the whole variable domain DTGVSQNPRHKITKRGQNVTFRCDPISEHNRLYWYRQTLGQGPEFLTYFQNEAQLEKSRLLSDRFSAERPKGSFSTLEIQRTEQGDSAMYLCASSSSLAVYEQYFGPGTRLTVT.

The chain recombines TRBV15 with TRBJ2-5, with TRBD1 matching 8 bases. CDR1 is LNHNV and CDR2 is YYDKDF in the germline V gene (reference sequence). The V and J ends lost 0 bases and 5 bases, in that order; junction bases with no gene match: 8. The CDR3 contains 16 residues. DNA for the CDR3: TGTGCCACCAGCAGAGATGGGACCAGGGGGCTTGAGACCCAGTACTTC. Translated: CATSRDGTRGLETQYF.

This clonotype was observed a few times. V usage is TRBV20-1 and J usage is TRBJ2-3; TRBD1 is a possible D gene (6 bases). Germline V gives CDR1 DFQATT, CDR2 SNEGSKA (reference sequence). The V end lost 8 bases, the J end lost 6 bases, and 9 bases lay between the germline ends. The CDR3 contains 10 residues. CDR3 sequence (DNA): TGCAGTTCAAGGGGGGATACGCAGTATTTT. Translation: CSSRGDTQYF.

This clonotype showed up just a few times. This chain joins TRBV18 and TRBJ2-7; 8 nucleotides line up with TRBD1. The germline V gene encodes CDR1 KGHSH and CDR2 LQKENI. J lost 5 bases, V lost 3 bases, and 9 bases had no gene match. This CDR3 contains 15 residues. The CDR3 nucleotides read TGTGCCAGCTCACCCTCACAGGGGGGTACTAACGAGCAGTACTTC. It codes for CASSPSQGGTNEQYF.

This clonotype was seen more than once but under ten times. The V gene is TRBV14, the J gene TRBJ2-3; 13 bases are shared with TRBD2. There are 17 residues in the CDR3. Germline V CDR1 and CDR2: SGHDN, FVKESK. The junction had 7 bases not matched to a gene; V was cut back by 1 base and J by 6 bases. This CDR3 reads CASSQGGLAGARDTQYF. The CDR3 DNA sequence: TGTGCCAGCAGCCAAGGCGGACTAGCGGGGGCGAGGGATACGCAGTATTTT.

This clonotype was seen more than once but under ten times. This chain links TRBV6-5 with TRBJ2-7; a possible D gene is TRBD2 (5 bases). Trimming left V 0 bases short and J 2 bases short, with 14 bases between. Germline CDR1 and CDR2: MNHEY and SVGAGI. CDR3 length: 16 amino acids. The CDR3 is CASSYSWESYAYEQYF. CDR3 sequence (DNA): TGTGCCAGCAGTTACTCGTGGGAGTCGTACGCCTACGAGCAGTACTTC.